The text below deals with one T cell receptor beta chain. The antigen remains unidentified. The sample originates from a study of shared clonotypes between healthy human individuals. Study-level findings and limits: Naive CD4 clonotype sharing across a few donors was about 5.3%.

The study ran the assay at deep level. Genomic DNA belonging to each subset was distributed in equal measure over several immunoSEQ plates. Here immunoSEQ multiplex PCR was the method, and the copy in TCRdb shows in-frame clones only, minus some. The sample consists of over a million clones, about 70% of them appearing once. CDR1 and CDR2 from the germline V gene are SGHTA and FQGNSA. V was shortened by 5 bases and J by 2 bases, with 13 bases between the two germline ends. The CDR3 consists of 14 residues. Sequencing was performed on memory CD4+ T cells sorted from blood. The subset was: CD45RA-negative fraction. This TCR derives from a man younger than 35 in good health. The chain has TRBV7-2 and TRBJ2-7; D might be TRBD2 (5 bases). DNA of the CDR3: TGTGCCAGCAGCCCAGACGAGCGGACCTACGAGCAGTACTTC. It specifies CASSPDERTYEQYF.